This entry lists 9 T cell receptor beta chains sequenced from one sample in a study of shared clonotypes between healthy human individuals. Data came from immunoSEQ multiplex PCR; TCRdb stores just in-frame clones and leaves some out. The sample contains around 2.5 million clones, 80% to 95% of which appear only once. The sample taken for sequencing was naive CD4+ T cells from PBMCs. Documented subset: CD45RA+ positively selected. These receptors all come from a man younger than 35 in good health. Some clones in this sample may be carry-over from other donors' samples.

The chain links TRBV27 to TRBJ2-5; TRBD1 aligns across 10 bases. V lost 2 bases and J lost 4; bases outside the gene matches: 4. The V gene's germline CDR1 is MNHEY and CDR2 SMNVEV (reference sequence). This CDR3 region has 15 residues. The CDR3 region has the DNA TGTGCCAGCAGTTTAAGGGACAGGGGAAGAGAGACCCAGTACTTC. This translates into CASSLRDRGRETQYF.

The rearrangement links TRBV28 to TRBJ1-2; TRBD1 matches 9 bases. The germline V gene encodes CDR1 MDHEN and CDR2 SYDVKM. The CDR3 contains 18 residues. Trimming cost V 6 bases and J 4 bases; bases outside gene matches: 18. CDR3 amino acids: CASSPGQGYFAPLYGYTF. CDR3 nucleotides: TGTGCCAGCAGCCCGGGACAGGGATATTTCGCCCCTCTCTATGGCTACACCTTC.

CDR3 region: CASSQALASPFEQYF. The CDR3 bases are TGCGCCAGCAGCCAAGCCTTAGCCTCCCCCTTCGAGCAGTACTTC. The chain recombines TRBV4-1 with TRBJ2-7; no firm D call. Germline V gene sequence: CDR1 MGHRA, CDR2 YSYEKL. The CDR3 totals 15 residues. Trimming cost V 1 base and J 6 bases, with 16 bases left between them.

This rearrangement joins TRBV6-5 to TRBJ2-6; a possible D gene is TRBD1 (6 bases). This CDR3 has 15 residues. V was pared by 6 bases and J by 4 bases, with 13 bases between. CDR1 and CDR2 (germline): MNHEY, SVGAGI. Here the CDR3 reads CASSAQGPGANVLTF. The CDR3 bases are TGTGCCAGCAGCGCTCAGGGGCCCGGGGCCAACGTCCTGACTTTC.

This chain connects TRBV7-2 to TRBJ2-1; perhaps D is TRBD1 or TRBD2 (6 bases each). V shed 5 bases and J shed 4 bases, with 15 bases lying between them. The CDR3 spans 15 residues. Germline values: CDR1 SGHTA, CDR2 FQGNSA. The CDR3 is CASSVGGAMYNEQFF. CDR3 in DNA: TGTGCCAGCAGCGTCGGGGGCGCGATGTACAATGAGCAGTTCTTC.

The CDR3 is CSVGGGLGNTEAFF. The CDR3 DNA reads as TGCAGCGTTGGAGGGGGGCTGGGGAACACTGAAGCTTTCTTT. V is TRBV29-1 and J is TRBJ1-1, with a possible D match to TRBD1 (6 bases). Germline CDR1 SQVTM, CDR2 ANQGSEA. V lost 4 bases to trimming and J lost 1 base, with 13 bases between them. This CDR3 comprises 14 residues.

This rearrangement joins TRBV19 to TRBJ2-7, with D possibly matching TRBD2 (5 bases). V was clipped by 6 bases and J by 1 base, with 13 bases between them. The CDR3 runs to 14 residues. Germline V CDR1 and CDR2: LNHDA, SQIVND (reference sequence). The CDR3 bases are TGTGCCAGTAGGGCATTGACGGGATCCTACGAGCAGTACTTC. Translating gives CASRALTGSYEQYF.

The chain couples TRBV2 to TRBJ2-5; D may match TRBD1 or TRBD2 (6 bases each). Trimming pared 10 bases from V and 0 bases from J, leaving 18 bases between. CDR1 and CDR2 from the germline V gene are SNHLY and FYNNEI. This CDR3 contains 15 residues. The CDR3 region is CATSWGRGNQETQYF. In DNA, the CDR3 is TGTGCCACCTCTTGGGGGCGGGGAAACCAAGAGACCCAGTACTTC.

The CDR3 is CASSPVKTSENTGELFF. The DNA for the CDR3 is TGTGCCAGCTCACCGGTGAAAACTAGCGAGAACACCGGGGAGCTGTTTTTT. V gene TRBV18 combines with J gene TRBJ2-2, with TRBD2 matching 7 bases. This CDR3 spans 17 amino acids. J gave up 1 base and V 3 bases, and 8 bases lay outside the gene matches. CDR1 and CDR2 from the germline V gene are KGHSH and LQKENI.